The 2 T cell receptor beta chains below come from one sample, sequenced in a study of cytomegalovirus exposure and HLA in healthy donors. PCR primers comprised 60 Vbeta and 13 Jbeta primers. Sequencing was performed with immunoSEQ multiplex PCR; in TCRdb, only in-frame clones are kept and a portion is missing. The profile covers some 240,000 clones, with around 90% appearing a single time and 1.7% taken by the ten largest. The sample comprised PBMCs. Receptors originate from a girl aged 2 to 9 in good health and CMV-seronegative.

The chain has TRBV5-1 and TRBJ2-1; the match to TRBD1 covers 9 bases. The V gene end was trimmed by 4 bases and the J gene end by 8 bases; junction bases not matched to a gene: 4. Germline V gene data show CDR1 as SGHRS and CDR2 as YFSETQ. The CDR3 consists of 13 residues. The DNA for the CDR3 is TGCGCCAGCAGCCCGGACAGGGGCGATGAGCAGTTCTTC. Translation gives CASSPDRGDEQFF.

J is TRBJ2-5 and V is TRBV4-2, with 9 bases identical to TRBD2. Trimming at V came to 2 bases and at J to 3 bases, leaving 7 bases not matched to a gene. Germline lookup yields CDR1 LGHNA and CDR2 YNFKEQ. The CDR3 consists of 16 residues. The CDR3 protein is CASSQPEAGGKETQYF. CDR3 coding DNA: TGTGCCAGCAGCCAACCAGAGGCGGGAGGGAAAGAGACCCAGTACTTC.